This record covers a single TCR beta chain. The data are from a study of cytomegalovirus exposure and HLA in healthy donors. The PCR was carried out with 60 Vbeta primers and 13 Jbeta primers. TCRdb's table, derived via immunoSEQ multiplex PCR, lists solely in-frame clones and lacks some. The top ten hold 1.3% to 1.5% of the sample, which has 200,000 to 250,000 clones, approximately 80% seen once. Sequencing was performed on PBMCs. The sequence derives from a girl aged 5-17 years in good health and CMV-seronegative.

The DNA for the CDR3 is TGTGCCAGCAGCCCCGACATTAACCAAGGAAACACCATATATTTT. Amino acid sequence: CASSPDINQGNTIYF. This chain joins TRBV7-6 and TRBJ1-3; D is ambiguous. This CDR3 is built from 15 residues. Germline V gene sequence: CDR1 SGHVS, CDR2 FNYEAQ. Deletions cut 5 bases from V and 4 bases from J, with 15 bases between.